This T cell receptor beta chain was obtained from a study of blood T cell repertoires in COVID-19. As to this clone: Within the sample, other DNA sequences also encode this same CDR3.

Germline V gene sequence: CDR1 LGHNA, CDR2 YSLEER. The V gene lost 0 bases and the J gene lost 2 bases, with 11 bases spanning the gap. CDR3 length: 16 amino acids. TCRdb keeps only in-frame clones here, not all; method: immunoSEQ multiplex PCR. This table holds more than 60,000 clones, 90% found once. The receptor was derived from a woman aged 80 or over with active or convalescent COVID-19. The J gene is TRBJ1-3, the V gene TRBV4-3, with D perhaps matching TRBD1 (6 bases). The sequenced material came from peripheral blood. DNA of the CDR3: TGCGCCAGCAGCCAAGATCGCGCAGGGGCTGGAAACACCATATATTTT. This encodes CASSQDRAGAGNTIYF.